Listed here are 13 T cell receptor beta chains from one sample, sequenced in a study of blood T cell repertoires in COVID-19. The assay was immunoSEQ multiplex PCR, and TCRdb's table has in-frame clones only and misses some. The sample lists 300,000 to 400,000 clones; roughly nine tenths were seen once. The sequencing input was peripheral blood. These TCRs come from a woman in her 30s with COVID-19, enrolled during active disease.

The V call is TRBV19, the J call TRBJ1-1; tentatively, D is TRBD1 (6 bases). CDR3 size: 15 residues. Trimming pared 6 bases from V and 4 bases from J, leaving 18 bases between. Germline V lookup: CDR1 LNHDA, CDR2 SQIVND (reference sequence). The CDR3 nucleotides are TGTGCCAGTAGGAAAGTTGGGGGGGCTCGCACTGAAGCTTTCTTT. It specifies CASRKVGGARTEAFF.

This chain uses TRBV27 with TRBJ2-5; the D gene is possibly TRBD2 (5 bases). Germline loops: CDR1 MNHEY, CDR2 SMNVEV (reference sequence). Trimming shortened V by 2 bases and J by 4 bases, and 8 bases separated the two germline ends. This CDR3 region has 13 residues. The CDR3 coding sequence is TGTGCCAGCAGTTTAGGTGCGGGAGAGACCCAGTACTTC. Protein sequence: CASSLGAGETQYF.

The V call is TRBV3-1 (or the pseudogene TRBV3-2), the J call TRBJ1-2; 10 positions match TRBD1. The CDR3 has 16 amino acids. The germline CDR1 and CDR2 sequences are LGHDT and YNNKEL (reference sequence). The junction had 10 bases not matched to a gene; V was cut back by 5 bases and J by 4 bases. The CDR3 reads CASSTPAGQGTYGYTF. CDR3 sequence (DNA): TGTGCCAGCAGCACCCCAGCGGGACAGGGGACCTATGGCTACACCTTC.

The chain carries TRBV7-8 and TRBJ1-5, with TRBD1 matching over 7 bases. V was clipped by 8 bases and J by 6 bases; unmatched bases: 7. Germline loops: CDR1 SGHVS, CDR2 FQNEAQ. CDR3 length: 13 amino acids. The CDR3 DNA is TGTGCCAGCCATACAGGGGAAGGTCAGCCCCAGCATTTT. Its protein product is CASHTGEGQPQHF.

In this sample, this clone turned up a few times. The chain's CDR3 is CASSHTKAGSSYNEQFF. For the CDR3, the DNA is TGCGCCAGCAGCCATACTAAAGCGGGAAGCTCCTACAATGAGCAGTTCTTC. V gene TRBV5-1 combines with J gene TRBJ2-1; 7 positions agree with TRBD2. Germline V gives CDR1 SGHRS, CDR2 YFSETQ. The CDR3 runs 17 residues. The J segment lost 0 bases and the V segment lost 4 bases, leaving 10 bases of the junction unmatched.

The chain is built from TRBV19 and TRBJ2-2, with 10 bases lining up with TRBD1. CDR1 is LNHDA and CDR2 is SQIVND in the germline V gene (reference sequence). The CDR3 runs 15 residues. Losses at the gene ends were 4 bases for V and 9 bases for J; bases not matched to a gene: 8. CDR3 in DNA: TGTGCCAGTAGTAGGGACAGGGGTAATGTCCGGGAGCTGTTTTTT. Protein sequence: CASSRDRGNVRELFF.

This chain links TRBV5-6 with TRBJ2-1, with TRBD1 identical over 8 bases. The ends lost 2 bases at V and 8 bases at J; junction bases unmatched: 9. This CDR3 is built from 15 residues. Germline assignment: CDR1 SGHDT and CDR2 YYEEEE. DNA for the CDR3: TGTGCCAGCAGCTTCGACAGGGGTTCGCAATATGAGCAGTTCTTC. This encodes CASSFDRGSQYEQFF.

The chain recombines TRBV7-8 with TRBJ1-4; D may be TRBD1 (5 bases). The CDR3 runs 15 residues. Trimming stripped 2 bases from V and 0 bases from J, with 7 bases between. Germline CDR1 and CDR2: SGHVS and FQNEAQ. CDR3 residues: CASSLRGATNEKLFF. CDR3 DNA: TGTGCCAGCAGCTTACGGGGGGCAACTAATGAAAAACTGTTTTTT.

The rearrangement links TRBV4-1 to TRBJ1-2; 8 bases fit TRBD1. The CDR3 is 15 amino acids. CDR1 and CDR2 from the germline V gene are MGHRA and YSYEKL. V trimming: 2 bases; J trimming: 7 bases; junction bases outside the gene matches: 9. CDR3 residues: CASSQYDRGGGGYTF. The CDR3 DNA reads as TGCGCCAGCAGCCAATACGACAGGGGAGGTGGTGGCTACACCTTC.

The V call is TRBV5-1, the J call TRBJ2-1; 13 bases line up with TRBD2. The CDR3 extends over 17 amino acids. Germline CDR1 is SGHRS and CDR2 is YFSETQ. V trimming: 3 bases; J trimming: 6 bases; junction bases outside the gene matches: 9. The CDR3 loop is CASSSILTSGRPNEQFF. CDR3 bases: TGCGCCAGCAGCTCAATATTGACTAGCGGGAGGCCCAATGAGCAGTTCTTC.

This clone was picked up one time. The V and J genes are TRBV10-3 and TRBJ2-1, with 8 bases that match TRBD2. V lost 3 bases and J lost 0; bases outside the gene matches: 4. Germline V gene data show CDR1 as ENHRY and CDR2 as SYGVKD. The length of the CDR3 is 16 residues. The CDR3 bases are TGTGCCATCAGTGACATAGCGGGATACTCCTACAATGAGCAGTTCTTC. Translating gives CAISDIAGYSYNEQFF.

On this clone: No DNA is shown, since the ends of the CDR3 on it are uncertain; the CDR3 is the one TCRdb lists. The chain is built from TRBV10-2 and TRBJ2-7; TRBD2, the table's D call, lacks a check against the DNA. The V gene's germline CDR1 is WSHSY and CDR2 SAAADI. The CDR3 extends over 11 residues, inclusive of both ends. The CDR3 loop is CASSEWGLGSF.

The chain has TRBV27 and TRBJ2-3; 7 nucleotides align to TRBD2. V was clipped by 1 base and J by 3 bases; unmatched bases: 10. Germline CDR1 reads MNHEY; CDR2 reads SMNVEV (reference sequence). CDR3 size: 17 residues. The CDR3 here is CASSLYPAGGRTDTQYF. The CDR3, as DNA: TGTGCCAGCAGTTTATATCCCGCCGGCGGGAGAACAGATACGCAGTATTTT.